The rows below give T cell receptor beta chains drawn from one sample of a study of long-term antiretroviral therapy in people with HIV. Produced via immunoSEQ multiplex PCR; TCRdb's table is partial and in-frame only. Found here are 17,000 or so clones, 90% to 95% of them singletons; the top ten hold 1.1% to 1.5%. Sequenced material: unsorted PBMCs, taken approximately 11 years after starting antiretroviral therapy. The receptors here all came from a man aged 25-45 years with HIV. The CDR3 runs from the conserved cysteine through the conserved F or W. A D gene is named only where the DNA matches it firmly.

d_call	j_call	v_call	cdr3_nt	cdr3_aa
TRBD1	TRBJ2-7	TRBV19	TGTGCCAGTGTTCCAACCGGGACAGGGGTCTACGAGCAGTACTTC	CASVPTGTGVYEQYF
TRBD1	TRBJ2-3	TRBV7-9	TGTGCCAGCAGGGCAACAGGGGGCGCAGATACGCAGTATTTT	CASRATGGADTQYF
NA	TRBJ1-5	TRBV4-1	TGCGCCAGCAGCCAAGAAGGGAGTGCGGGTCAGCCCCAGCATTTT	CASSQEGSAGQPQHF
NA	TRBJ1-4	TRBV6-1	TGTGCCAGCAGAGGTGGGGCTGGGGAAAAACTGTTTTTT	CASRGGAGEKLFF
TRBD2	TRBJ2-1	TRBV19	TGTGCCAGTAGTATAGATCGAGCGGGGACCTACAATGAGCAGTTCTTC	CASSIDRAGTYNEQFF
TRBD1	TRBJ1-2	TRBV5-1	TGCGCCAGCAGCTTCCGGACAGGGAGCTATGGCTACACCTTC	CASSFRTGSYGYTF
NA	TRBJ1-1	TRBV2	TGTGCCAGCAGAGCGGGGCCCATGAACACTGAAGCTTTCTTT	CASRAGPMNTEAFF
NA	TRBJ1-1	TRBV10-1	TGCGCCAGCAGTGAGGGGATAGGAGGGGCACAGGAAGCTTTCTTT	CASSEGIGGAQEAFF
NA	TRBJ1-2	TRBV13	TGTGCCAGCAGCTTAGACGGGGCCCCTAACTATGGCTACACCTTC	CASSLDGAPNYGYTF
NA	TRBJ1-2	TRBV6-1	TGTGCCACCCGGCTGACGGGTGGCTACACCTTC	CATRLTGGYTF
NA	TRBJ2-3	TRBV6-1	TGTGCCAGCACCCGGCAGGTCCAGCCAGATACGCAGTATTTT	CASTRQVQPDTQYF
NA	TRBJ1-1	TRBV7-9	TGTGCCAGCAGCTTAGAGGGCATCCGGGGCACTGAAGCTTTCTTT	CASSLEGIRGTEAFF
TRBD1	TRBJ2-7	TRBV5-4	TGTGCCAGCTACCCCACTGGACAGGGGTCCTACGAGCAGTACTTC	CASYPTGQGSYEQYF
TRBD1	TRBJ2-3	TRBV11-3	TGTGCCAGCAGCAAGACAGGGCATTACACAGATACGCAGTATTTT	CASSKTGHYTDTQYF
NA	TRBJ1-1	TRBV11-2	TGTGCCAGCAGCTTCGAGGGGACTTCCACTGAAGCTTTCTTT	CASSFEGTSTEAFF
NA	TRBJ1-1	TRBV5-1	TGCGCCAGCAGCTTGTTGGGTCCCTTGAACACTGAAGCTTTCTTT	CASSLLGPLNTEAFF
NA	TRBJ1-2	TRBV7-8	TGTGCCAGCAGCTTAACACATGCAGGGTTAGATGGCTACACCTTC	CASSLTHAGLDGYTF
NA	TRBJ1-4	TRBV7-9	TGTGCCAGCAGCTTAGATGTCAGGGGATTTGAAAAACTGTTTTTT	CASSLDVRGFEKLFF
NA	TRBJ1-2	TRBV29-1	TGCAGCGTTGATAGCTGGAGCTATGGCTACACCTTC	CSVDSWSYGYTF